The sequence of this T cell receptor (beta chain) was determined in a study of metastatic and nonmetastatic thyroid tumors. Study in general: Thyroid patients, malignant and benign, had repertoires compared across blood and tumor or nodule tissue. Study-wide results and limits: Benign nodules were reported to have significantly lower TCR beta diversity than malignant thyroid tumors, in blood and tumor.

This CDR3 has 14 amino acids. The ends were cut back, 6 bases at V and 0 bases at J, with 11 bases in the middle. Per the germline V gene, CDR1 is SQVTM and CDR2 is ANQGSEA. This clone has at least ten counts. The antigen is not known. All patients were untreated before thyroid surgery. Original handling: A classifier for distant metastasis in papillary thyroid cancer was constructed using CDR3 differences observed across clinicopathological groups. TCRdb re-called the PCR reads via MiXCR. The V and J calls here are based on TCRdb, not the publication. The sample records roughly 30,000 clones, more than 25% being singletons.

The chain joins TRBV29-1 to TRBJ2-2; D ambiguous. The specimen sequenced was blood. The receptor was derived from a female donor with papillary thyroid cancer or a benign thyroid nodule (not recorded which). Some clones in this sample may be carry-over from other donors' samples. The CDR3 sequence: CSVSDSSNTGELFF. The CDR3 nucleotides are TGCAGCGTGTCCGACTCCTCGAACACCGGGGAGCTGTTTTTT.